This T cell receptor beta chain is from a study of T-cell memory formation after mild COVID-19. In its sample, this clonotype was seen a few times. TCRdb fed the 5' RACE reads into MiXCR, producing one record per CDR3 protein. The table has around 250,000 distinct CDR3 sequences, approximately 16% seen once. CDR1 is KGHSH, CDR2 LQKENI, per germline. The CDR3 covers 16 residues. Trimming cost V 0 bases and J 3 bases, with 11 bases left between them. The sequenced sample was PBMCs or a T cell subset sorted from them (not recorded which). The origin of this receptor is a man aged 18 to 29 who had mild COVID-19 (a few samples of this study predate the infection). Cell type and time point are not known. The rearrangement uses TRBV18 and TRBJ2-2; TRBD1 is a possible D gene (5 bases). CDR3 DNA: TGTGCCAGCTCACCACCCGGACAAGTAGACACCGGGGAGCTGTTTTTT. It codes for CASSPPGQVDTGELFF.